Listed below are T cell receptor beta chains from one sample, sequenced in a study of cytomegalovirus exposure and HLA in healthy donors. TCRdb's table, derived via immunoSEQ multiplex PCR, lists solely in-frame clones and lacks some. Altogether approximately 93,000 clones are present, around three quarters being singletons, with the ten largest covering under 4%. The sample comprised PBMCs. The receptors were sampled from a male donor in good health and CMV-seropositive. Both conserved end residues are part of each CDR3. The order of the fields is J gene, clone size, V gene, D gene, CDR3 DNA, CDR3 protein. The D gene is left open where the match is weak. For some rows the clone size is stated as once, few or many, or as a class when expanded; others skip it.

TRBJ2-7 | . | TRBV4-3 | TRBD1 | TGCGCCAGCAGCCCCGTCGGGACAGGGGCCTACGAGCAGTACTTC | CASSPVGTGAYEQYF
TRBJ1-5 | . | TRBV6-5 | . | TGTGCCAGCAGTTACTCCCCGAATCAGCCCCAGCATTTT | CASSYSPNQPQHF
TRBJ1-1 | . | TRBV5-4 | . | TGTGCCAGCAGCTTGTGGGAGGACACTGAAGCTTTCTTT | CASSLWEDTEAFF
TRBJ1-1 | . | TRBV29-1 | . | TGCAGCGCCAGGGAGGACATGAACACTGAAGCTTTCTTT | CSAREDMNTEAFF
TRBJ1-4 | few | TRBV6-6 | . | TGTGCCAGCGGACTAAGAGCCCCTAATGAAAAACTGTTTTTT | CASGLRAPNEKLFF
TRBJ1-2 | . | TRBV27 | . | TGTGCCAGCAGTTTACAGGGCAACTATGGCTACACCTTC | CASSLQGNYGYTF
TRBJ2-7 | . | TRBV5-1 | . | TGCGCCAGCAGCTTTCCTATCGGTAGCTCCTACGAGCAGTACTTC | CASSFPIGSSYEQYF
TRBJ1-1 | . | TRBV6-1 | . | TGTGCCAGCAGTGAAGCCGGAGGGTACACTGAAGCTTTCTTT | CASSEAGGYTEAFF
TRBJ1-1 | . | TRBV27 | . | TGTGCCAGCAGTCCGGACAGATTGAACACTGAAGCTTTCTTT | CASSPDRLNTEAFF
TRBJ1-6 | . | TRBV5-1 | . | TGCGCCAGCAGCTTGGGACAGCGGGAGAATTCACCCCTCCACTTT | CASSLGQRENSPLHF
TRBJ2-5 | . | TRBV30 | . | TGTGCCTGGAATCGAGACAGGCAAGAGACCCAGTACTTC | CAWNRDRQETQYF
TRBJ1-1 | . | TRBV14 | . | TGTGCCAGCAGCCGGTTTCATCGACAAAATGCGAACACTGAAGCTTTCTTT | CASSRFHRQNANTEAFF
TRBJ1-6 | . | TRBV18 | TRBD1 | TGTGCCAGCTCACTCGGACAGGGAGGCTCACCCCTCCACTTT | CASSLGQGGSPLHF
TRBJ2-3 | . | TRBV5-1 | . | TGCGCCAGCAGCGTGGGGGGCCGGGATACGCAGTATTTT | CASSVGGRDTQYF
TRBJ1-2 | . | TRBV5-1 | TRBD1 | TGCGCCAGCAGCTTGAGCCCGGGACAGCGCTATGGCTACACCTTC | CASSLSPGQRYGYTF
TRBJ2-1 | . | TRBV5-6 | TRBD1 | TGTGCCAGCAGCTTGTCCGGGACAGGGTACTACAATGAGCAGTTCTTC | CASSLSGTGYYNEQFF
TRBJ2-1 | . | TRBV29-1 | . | TGCAGCGTTGAAGATCGACAGGTGGTTGTGGACAATGAGCAGTTCTTC | CSVEDRQVVVDNEQFF
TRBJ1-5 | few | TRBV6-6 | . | TGTGCCAGCAGTTACTCGACGGGGGGGAATCAGCCCCAGCATTTT | CASSYSTGGNQPQHF
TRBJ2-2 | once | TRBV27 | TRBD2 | TGTGCCAGCAGGCGAACTAGCGGGGGAACCGGGGAGCTGTTTTTT | CASRRTSGGTGELFF
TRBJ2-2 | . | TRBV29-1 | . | TGCAGCGTTCGGGACACCGGGGAGCTGTTTTTT | CSVRDTGELFF
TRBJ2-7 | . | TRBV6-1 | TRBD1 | TGTGCCAGCAGTGCTCGGGACAGGGAAAGTGACGAGCAGTACTTC | CASSARDRESDEQYF
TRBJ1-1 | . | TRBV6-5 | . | TGTGCCAGCAGTCCCTCGGTTGGGAACACTGAAGCTTTCTTT | CASSPSVGNTEAFF
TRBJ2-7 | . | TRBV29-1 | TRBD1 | TGCAGCGTTGACCTGGGACAGGGGAGGTACGAGCAGTACTTC | CSVDLGQGRYEQYF
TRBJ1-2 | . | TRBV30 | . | TGTGCCTGGACCCCAAGGGACAATGCTAACTATGGCTACACCTTC | CAWTPRDNANYGYTF
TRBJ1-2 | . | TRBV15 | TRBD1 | TGTGCCACCAGCGGGAGGACAGGGAACAAGGCTGGCTACACCTTC | CATSGRTGNKAGYTF
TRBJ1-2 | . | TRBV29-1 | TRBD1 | TGCAGCGTTCGCACAGGGGAAGGAGTCTATGGCTACACCTTC | CSVRTGEGVYGYTF
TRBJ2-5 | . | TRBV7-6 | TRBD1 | TGTGCCAGCAGCTGGCAGGGGGCCCAAGAGACCCAGTACTTC | CASSWQGAQETQYF
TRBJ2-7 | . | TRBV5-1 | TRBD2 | TGCGCCAGCAAGACTAGCGGGGGGCCGTCCTACGAGCAGTACTTC | CASKTSGGPSYEQYF
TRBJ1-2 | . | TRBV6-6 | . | TGTGCCAGCAGCCAGGGTCGTGTGGGCGGCTACACCTTC | CASSQGRVGGYTF
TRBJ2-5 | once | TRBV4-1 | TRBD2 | TGCGCCAGCAGCCCCCTGCGGGGGGCCGAAGAGACCCAGTACTTC | CASSPLRGAEETQYF
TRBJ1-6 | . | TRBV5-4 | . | TGTGCCAGCAGCGCCCGGGGGGGGATAAATTCACCCCTCCACTTT | CASSARGGINSPLHF
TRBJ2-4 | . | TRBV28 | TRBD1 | TGTGCCAGCAGCCCAGGGGACAGGGGGAAAAACATTCAGTACTTC | CASSPGDRGKNIQYF
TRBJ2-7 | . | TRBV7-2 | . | TGTGCCAGCAGTCGGACAGTTGCGTCCTACGAGCAGTACTTC | CASSRTVASYEQYF
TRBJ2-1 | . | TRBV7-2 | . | TGTGCCAGCAACCCTAGCGTGACAACTCATGAGCAGTTCTTC | CASNPSVTTHEQFF
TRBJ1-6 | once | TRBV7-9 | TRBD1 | TGTGCCAGCAGCCCCTCCGGGACAGGGGTGCAGTCACCCCTCCACTTT | CASSPSGTGVQSPLHF
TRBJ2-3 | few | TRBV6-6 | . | TGTGCCAGCAGGAATAGCGCAGATACGCAGTATTTT | CASRNSADTQYF
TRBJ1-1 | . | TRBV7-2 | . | TGTGCCAGCAGCTTCGGCGGGAACACTGAAGCTTTCTTT | CASSFGGNTEAFF
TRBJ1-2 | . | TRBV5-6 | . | TGTGCCAGCAGCTCGGGAGATTATGGCTACACCTTC | CASSSGDYGYTF
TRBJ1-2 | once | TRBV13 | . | TGTGCCAGCAGCTTACTAGCGGCCCATTGGGGCTACACCTTC | CASSLLAAHWGYTF
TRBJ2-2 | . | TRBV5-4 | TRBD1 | TGTGCCAGCAGTTGGGGACAGGGGGCCAACACCGGGGAGCTGTTTTTT | CASSWGQGANTGELFF
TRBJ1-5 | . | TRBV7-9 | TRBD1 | TGTGCCAGCAGCCCTAGCCAAGGGGGCCATCAGCCCCAGCATTTT | CASSPSQGGHQPQHF
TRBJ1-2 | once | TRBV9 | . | TGTGCCAGCAGCCCATCCGAGGGAAACTATGGCTACACCTTC | CASSPSEGNYGYTF
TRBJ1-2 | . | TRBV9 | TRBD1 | TGTGCCAGCAGCGCTGGACAGGGAAACTATGGCTACACCTTC | CASSAGQGNYGYTF
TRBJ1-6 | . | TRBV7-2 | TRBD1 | TGTGCCAGCAGCCCTACAGGGGGCTCACCCCTCCACTTT | CASSPTGGSPLHF
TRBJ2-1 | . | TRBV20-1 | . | TGCAGTACCGACTCTCACAATGAGCAGTTCTTC | CSTDSHNEQFF
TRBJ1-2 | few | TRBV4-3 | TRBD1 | TGCGCCAGCAGCCAAGATTGGACAGGCTACTATGGCTACACCTTC | CASSQDWTGYYGYTF
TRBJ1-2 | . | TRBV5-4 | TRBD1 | TGTGCCAGCAGCTTGACAGGGGGCGATGGCTACACCTTC | CASSLTGGDGYTF
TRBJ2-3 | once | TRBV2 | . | TGTGCCAGCAGTGGACTAATGCGGGGGCCTCTCACAGATACGCAGTATTTT | CASSGLMRGPLTDTQYF
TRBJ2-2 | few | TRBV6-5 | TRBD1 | TGTGCCAGCAGTTACTGGGGACAGGTCAAATCCGGGGAGCTGTTTTTT | CASSYWGQVKSGELFF
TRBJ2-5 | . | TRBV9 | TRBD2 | TGTGCCAGCAGCGCCCGCTTTAGCGGGGGAGGAGAGACCCAGTACTTC | CASSARFSGGGETQYF
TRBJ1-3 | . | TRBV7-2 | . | TGTGCCAGCAGCTTATTAGAGGGAAACACCATATATTTT | CASSLLEGNTIYF
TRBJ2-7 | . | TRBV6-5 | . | TGTGCCAGCAGGCCTGACAGGTCGCGGTACTACGAGCAGTACTTC | CASRPDRSRYYEQYF
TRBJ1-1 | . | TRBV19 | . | TGTGCCAGTAGCAGCTCGGGGATCACTGAAGCTTTCTTT | CASSSSGITEAFF
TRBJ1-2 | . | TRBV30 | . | TGTGCCTGGAGTGTTGATCAAGGGGTCTATGGCTACACCTTC | CAWSVDQGVYGYTF
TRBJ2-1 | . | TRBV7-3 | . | TGTGCCAGCAGCTTAGCATCAGGCGCCTACAATGAGCAGTTCTTC | CASSLASGAYNEQFF